The clone carrying this T cell receptor beta chain was counted many times. The antigen is not known. This sample was included in a study of early T cells in non-severe SARS-CoV-2 infection. Study background: It was bulk RNA from unsorted whole blood that was sequenced, and the chains were unpaired. General study findings and limits: Matching with VDJdb favored anti-spike CD8 responses (missing private and CD4 specificities).

The CDR3 is 15 residues long. The junction had 7 bases not matched to a gene; V was cut back by 7 bases and J by 4 bases. Attached unique molecular identifiers marked individual cDNA molecules. TCRdb itself ran the 5' RACE reads through MiXCR, one entry per CDR3 protein. The sample holds roughly 20,000 distinct CDR3 sequences; over 4% are singletons and the top ten take around 5.2%. The sequenced sample was whole blood. This sequence joins TRBV12-3 or TRBV12-4 and TRBJ2-3; 11 bases align to TRBD2. The clonotype originates from an adult who was a healthcare worker with PCR-confirmed SARS-CoV-2 infection or an uninfected control (not recorded which). For the CDR3, the DNA is TGTGCCAGCACGGGGGCTAGCGGGGGGTCAGATACGCAGTATTTT. Translated, it gives CASTGASGGSDTQYF.